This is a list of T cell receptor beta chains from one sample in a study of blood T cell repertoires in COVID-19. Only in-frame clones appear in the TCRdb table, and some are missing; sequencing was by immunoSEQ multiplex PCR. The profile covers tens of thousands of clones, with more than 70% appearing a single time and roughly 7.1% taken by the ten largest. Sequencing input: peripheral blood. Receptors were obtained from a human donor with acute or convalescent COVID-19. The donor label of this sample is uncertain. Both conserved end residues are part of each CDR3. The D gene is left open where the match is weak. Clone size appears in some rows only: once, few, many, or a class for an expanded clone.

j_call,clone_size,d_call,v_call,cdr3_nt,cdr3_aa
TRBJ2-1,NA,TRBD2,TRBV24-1,TGTGCCACCAGTGAATACGTGCGGGGGACCTACAATGAGCAGTTCTTC,CATSEYVRGTYNEQFF
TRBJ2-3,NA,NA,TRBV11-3,TGTGCCAGCAGCTTAGGGGGCTACACAGATACGCAGTATTTT,CASSLGGYTDTQYF
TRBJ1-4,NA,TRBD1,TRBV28,TGTGCCAGCAGCCCCGGGACAGGGACAGGATACGGTTGGGAAAAACTGTTTTTT,CASSPGTGTGYGWEKLFF
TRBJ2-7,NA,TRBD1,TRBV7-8,TGTGCCAGCAGCTTCCAAAGGGACAGGACCTACGAGCAGTACTTC,CASSFQRDRTYEQYF
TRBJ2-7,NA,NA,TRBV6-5,TGTGCCAGCAGTACAGGGAATGGCTACGAGCAGTACTTC,CASSTGNGYEQYF
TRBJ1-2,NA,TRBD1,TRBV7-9,TGTGCCAGCACCAACGGACAGGCCAGCTATGGCTACACCTTC,CASTNGQASYGYTF
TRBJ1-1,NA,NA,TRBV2,TGTGCCAGCATGGGGGCAGCGAACACTGAAGCTTTCTTT,CASMGAANTEAFF
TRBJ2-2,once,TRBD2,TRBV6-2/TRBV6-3,TGTGCCAGCAGTTACCTTGACGTTGCGGGGGGTTCCGGGGAGCTGTTTTTT,CASSYLDVAGGSGELFF
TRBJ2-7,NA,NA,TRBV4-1,TGCGCCAGCAGCCTCCTTGGGAGGGGGGCCTACGAGCAGTACTTC,CASSLLGRGAYEQYF
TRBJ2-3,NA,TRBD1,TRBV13,TGTGCCAGCAGCTTGGGACAGGGTTCGCCAGATACGCAGTATTTT,CASSLGQGSPDTQYF
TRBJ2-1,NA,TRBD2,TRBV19,TGTGCCAGTAGTATCAAGCGGGGGGCCCTATACAATGAGCAGTTCTTC,CASSIKRGALYNEQFF
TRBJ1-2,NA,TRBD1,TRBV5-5,TGTGCCAGCAGCTTGGGAGGGACAGGCCGCTACTATGGCTACACCTTC,CASSLGGTGRYYGYTF
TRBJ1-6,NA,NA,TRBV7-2,TGTGCCAGCAGGAGCGGGAGTCTTAATTCACCCCTCCACTTT,CASRSGSLNSPLHF
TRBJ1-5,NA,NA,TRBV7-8,TGTGCCAGCAGCCTCGACAGACGGAGTCAGCCCCAGCATTTT,CASSLDRRSQPQHF
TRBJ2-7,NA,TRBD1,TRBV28,TGTGCCAGCAGTTTACCCCGACAGGGAAACGAGCAGTACTTC,CASSLPRQGNEQYF
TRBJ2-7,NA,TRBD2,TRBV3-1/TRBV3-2,TGTGCCAGCAGCCAAGACAGCTTAGGCCTTAGCCTAGCGGGGGAGCAGTACTTC,CASSQDSLGLSLAGEQYF
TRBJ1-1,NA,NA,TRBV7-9,TGTGCCAGCAGCTTAGTTCAGGGACTGATTATGAACACTGAAGCTTTCTTT,CASSLVQGLIMNTEAFF
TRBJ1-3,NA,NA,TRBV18,TGTGCCAGCTCACCACCACTCAGGGAATTCGGAAACACCATATATTTT,CASSPPLREFGNTIYF
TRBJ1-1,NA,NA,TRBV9,TGTGCCAGCAGCGTAAGCGTGAACACTGAAGCTTTCTTT,CASSVSVNTEAFF
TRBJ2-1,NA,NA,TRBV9,TGTGCCAGCAGCGCCTTAGAGTGGGGCGAAGGGCAGTTCTTC,CASSALEWGEGQFF
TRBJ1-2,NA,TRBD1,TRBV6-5,TGTGCCAGCAGTTCTCCCGGGACAGGGAACTATGGCTACACCTTC,CASSSPGTGNYGYTF
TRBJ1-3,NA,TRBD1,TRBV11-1,TGTGCCAGCAGCTTGGACAGGGCTGGAAACACCATATATTTT,CASSLDRAGNTIYF
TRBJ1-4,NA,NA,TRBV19,TGTGCCAGTAGTATAGCAGTTGCAACTAATGAAAAACTGTTTTTT,CASSIAVATNEKLFF
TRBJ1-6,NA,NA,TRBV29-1,TGCAGCGTCGGAGGGCCCGATTCACCCCTCCACTTT,CSVGGPDSPLHF
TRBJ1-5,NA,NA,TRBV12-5,TGTGCTAGTGCGGTCAGGGGCGGCAATCAGCCCCAGCATTTT,CASAVRGGNQPQHF
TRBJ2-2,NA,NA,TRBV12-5,TGTGCTAGTGGCCATCGACAGGCCTCGACCACCGGGGAGCTGTTTTTT,CASGHRQASTTGELFF
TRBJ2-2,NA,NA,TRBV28,TGTGCCAGCAAAAAACCGAGTGGGCAGGGGTACACCGGGGAGCTGTTTTTT,CASKKPSGQGYTGELFF
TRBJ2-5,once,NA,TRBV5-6,TGTGCCAGCAGCGTCACAATCGAAGAGACCCAGTACTTC,CASSVTIEETQYF
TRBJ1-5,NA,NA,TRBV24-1,TGTGCCACCGGCGGGAGGGACGGACAGCCCCAGCATTTT,CATGGRDGQPQHF
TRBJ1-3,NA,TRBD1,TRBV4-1,TGCGCCAGCAGCCAAGTCGACAGGGACGGAAACACCATATATTTT,CASSQVDRDGNTIYF
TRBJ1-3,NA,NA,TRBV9,TGTGCCAGCAGCGCGACAGTATCCTCTGGAAACACCATATATTTT,CASSATVSSGNTIYF
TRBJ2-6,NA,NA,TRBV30,TGTGCCTGGAGTCACGGGGTGTTCTCGTCTGGGGCCAACGTCCTGACTTTC,CAWSHGVFSSGANVLTF
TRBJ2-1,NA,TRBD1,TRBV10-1,TGCGCCAGCAGTGACGCCGGGACAGGGAAGGGGTGGAATGAGCAGTTCTTC,CASSDAGTGKGWNEQFF
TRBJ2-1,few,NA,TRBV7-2,TGTGCCAGCACCCTCTGGGGGGGCGAGCAGTTCTTC,CASTLWGGEQFF
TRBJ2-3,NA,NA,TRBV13,TGTGCCAGCAGCTTAGACATAGGGGCAGATACGCAGTATTTT,CASSLDIGADTQYF
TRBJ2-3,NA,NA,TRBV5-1,TGCGCCAGCAGCCTCCCCGGAGGAGGCACAGATACGCAGTATTTT,CASSLPGGGTDTQYF
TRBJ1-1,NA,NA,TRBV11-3,TGTGCCAGCAGCTTAGGAAGGGGATCGACTGAAGCTTTCTTT,CASSLGRGSTEAFF
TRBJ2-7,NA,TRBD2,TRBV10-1,TGCGCCAGCAGGGTTCCTAGCGGGGGGGCCCACGAGCAGTACTTC,CASRVPSGGAHEQYF
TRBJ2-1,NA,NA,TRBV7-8,TGTGCCAGCAGCTTAAGGAGAAGGCCCCAGGGTTTGTACAATGAGCAGTTCTTC,CASSLRRRPQGLYNEQFF
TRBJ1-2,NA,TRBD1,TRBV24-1,TGTGCCACCAGTGACCCAGGACAGGGAGGTAACTATGGCTACACCTTC,CATSDPGQGGNYGYTF
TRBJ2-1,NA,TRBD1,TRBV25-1,TGTGCCAGCAGTGGGGCCGGGCAGGGGGCGAATGAGCAGTTCTTC,CASSGAGQGANEQFF
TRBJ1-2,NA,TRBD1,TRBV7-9,TGTGCCAGCAGCTCGACAGGGGTGGGCTATGGCTACACCTTC,CASSSTGVGYGYTF
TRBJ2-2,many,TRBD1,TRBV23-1,TGCGCCAGCAGTCCAGGAACAGGGGCAAGTACCGGGGAGCTGTTTTTT,CASSPGTGASTGELFF
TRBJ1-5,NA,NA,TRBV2,TGTGCCAGCAGCCCACCGGGGGGCGGAAATCAGCCCCAGCATTTT,CASSPPGGGNQPQHF
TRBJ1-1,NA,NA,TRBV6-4,TGTGCCAGCAGTGAACAGGGCGGTGAAGCTTTCTTT,CASSEQGGEAFF
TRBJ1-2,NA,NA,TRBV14,TGTGCCAGCAGCCAAGCGGGAGTCACCCGGGCCGGCTACACCTTC,CASSQAGVTRAGYTF
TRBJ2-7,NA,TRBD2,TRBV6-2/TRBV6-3,TGTGCCAGCAGTTCTAGTCCCGGGACTAGCTTTTCCCACGAGCAGTACTTC,CASSSSPGTSFSHEQYF
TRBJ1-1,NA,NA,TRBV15,TGTGCCACCAGCAGAGATTTGGGCGGGGGCACTGAAGCTTTCTTT,CATSRDLGGGTEAFF
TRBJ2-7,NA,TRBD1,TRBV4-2,TGTGCCAGCAGCCGGGACAGGAGAGACTACGAGCAGTACTTC,CASSRDRRDYEQYF
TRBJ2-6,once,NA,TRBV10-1,TGCGCCAGCAGTGAGGGGGCTCTTGGGTCCAACTTAGATGGGGCCAACGTCCTGACTTTC,CASSEGALGSNLDGANVLTF
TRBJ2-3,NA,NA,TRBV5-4,TGTGCCAGCAGCTTGTCGGGGGTCACAGATACGCAGTATTTT,CASSLSGVTDTQYF
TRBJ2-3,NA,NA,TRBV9,TGTGCCAGCAGCGTAGCTAGGCAGGGGAGTTATTCAGATACGCAGTATTTT,CASSVARQGSYSDTQYF
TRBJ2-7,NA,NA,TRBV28,TGTGCCAGCACCGCGGACGGGGGTACCTACGAGCAGTACTTC,CASTADGGTYEQYF
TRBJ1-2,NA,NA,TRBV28,TGTGCCAGCAGTCCCCCCCGGCGGTACCTTGGCTATGGCTACACCTTC,CASSPPRRYLGYGYTF